What follows is one T cell receptor beta chain and its context. The CDR3 runs 15 residues. CDR1 MNHEY and CDR2 SMNVEV come from the germline V gene (reference sequence). V lost 5 bases and J lost 4; bases outside the gene matches: 8. This specimen belongs to a study of control samples from healthy donors and cancer patients. The method was immunoSEQ multiplex PCR; TCRdb's version includes in-frame clones alone and lacks a portion of them. The top ten hold 8.6% of the sample, which has about 130,000 clones, roughly 90% seen once. The clonotype comes from a man between 18 and 29 years old in good health. The sample was blood. V usage is TRBV27 and J usage is TRBJ1-2; 9 bases are a match to TRBD1. CDR3 protein: CASSPRPTGGYGYTF. The CDR3 DNA reads as TGTGCCAGCAGTCCACGCCCGACAGGGGGCTATGGCTACACCTTC.